Below are 5 T cell receptor beta chains sequenced from a single sample in a study of vaccination and CD4 T cells after COVID-19. The assay that was used to sequence DNA from cultured CD4+ T cells was the Oncomine TCR Beta short-read assay. TCRdb called the PCR reads again in MiXCR, with one record for every CDR3 protein. The table has approximately 17,000 distinct CDR3 sequences, 50% seen once. Regarding treatment: roughly 10-day PBMC culture with coronavirus spike peptide pools or control peptides (ViraFEST assay). The antigens these receptors bind are not known. The sequenced sample was CD4+ T cells from blood, cultured in vitro. Every receptor here comes from a human donor who had recovered from COVID-19.

The V and J genes are TRBV24-1 and TRBJ2-3, with D hard to call. The V gene lost 6 bases and the J gene lost 6 bases, with 6 bases spanning the gap. This CDR3 contains 11 residues. The germline gives CDR1 KGHDR, CDR2 SFDVKD. The CDR3, as DNA: TGTGCCACCAGTTCGTGGGATACGCAGTATTTT. Residues: CATSSWDTQYF.

The CDR3 bases are TGTGCCTGGAGTGTAGTGGGAGCGCTCTACAATGAGCAGTTCTTC. It translates to CAWSVVGALYNEQFF. The chain employs TRBV30 and TRBJ2-1, with D tentatively TRBD2 (5 bases). V was trimmed by 0 bases and J by 3 bases, leaving 12 bases between them. The germline gives CDR1 GTSNPN, CDR2 SVGIG (reference sequence). This CDR3 is built from 15 residues. Full variable domain (rest looked up from reference TRBV30 and TRBJ2-1): SQTIHQWPATLVQPVGSPLSLECTVEGTSNPNLYWYRQAAGRGLQLLFYSVGIGQISSEVPQNLSASRPQDRQFILSSKKLLLSDSGFYLCAWSVVGALYNEQFFGPGTRLTVL.

As to this clonotype: Just one base apart from a much larger clone, this may be a read error. The chain uses TRBV6-2 or TRBV6-3 and TRBJ1-5; D gene unclear. The CDR3 totals 12 residues. CDR1 is MNHEY and CDR2 is SVGEGT in the germline V gene. Here the CDR3 DNA reads TGTGCCGGCAGGAGACCAAATCAGCCCCAGCATTTT. It specifies CAGRRPNQPQHF.

The chain couples TRBV6-1 to TRBJ2-3; 11 nucleotides line up with TRBD2. Losses at the gene ends were 0 bases for V and 8 bases for J; bases not matched to a gene: 4. The CDR3 is made up of 15 amino acids. Germline V CDR1 and CDR2: MNHNS, SASEGT. CDR3 nucleotides: TGTGCCAGCAGTGAAGCAACTAGCGGGAGAAGTACGCAGTATTTT. This codes for CASSEATSGRSTQYF.

The rearrangement uses TRBV20-1 and TRBJ1-1; 7 bases are shared with TRBD1. Germline CDR1 is DFQATT and CDR2 is SNEGSKA (reference sequence). Trimming cost V 5 bases and J 4 bases; bases outside gene matches: 7. The CDR3 has 13 amino acids. The chain's CDR3 is CSAADRRSTEAFF. The CDR3 bases are TGCAGTGCTGCGGACAGGCGGTCCACTGAAGCTTTCTTT.